These 24 T cell receptor beta chains originate from one sample sequenced in a study of T cell responses to AZD1222 COVID-19 vaccine. Assay: immunoSEQ multiplex PCR; the TCRdb copy retains only in-frame clones and omits some. The sample lists around 120,000 clones; around 92% were seen once. Specimen: peripheral blood, collected on day 0 of AZD1222 vaccination. These receptors all stem from an adult in good health.

The V and J genes are TRBV3-1 (or the pseudogene TRBV3-2) and TRBJ1-4; D call uncertain. V was shortened by 3 bases and J by 7 bases, with 12 bases between the two germline ends. The CDR3 has 14 amino acids. Germline V gives CDR1 LGHDT, CDR2 YNNKEL (reference sequence). CDR3 amino acids: CASSHRWTVEKLFF. The CDR3 DNA reads TGTGCCAGCAGCCATCGATGGACGGTTGAAAAACTGTTTTTT.

The chain links TRBV19 to TRBJ2-3; 7 positions match TRBD2. The CDR3 spans 16 residues. Germline CDR1 and CDR2: LNHDA and SQIVND (reference sequence). With V trimmed by 3 bases and J by 3 bases, 9 bases remained unmatched. CDR3 coding DNA: TGTGCCAGTAGTATCTATGCGGGAGTCGGGACAGATACGCAGTATTTT. Protein: CASSIYAGVGTDTQYF. Variable domain in full (rest from reference TRBV19 and TRBJ2-3): DGGITQSPKYLFRKEGQNVTLSCEQNLNHDAMYWYRQDPGQGLRLIYYSQIVNDFQKGDIAEGYSVSREKKESFPLTVTSAQKNPTAFYLCASSIYAGVGTDTQYFGPGTRLTVL.

The rearrangement links TRBV6-1 to TRBJ1-1, with 9 bases fitting TRBD1. Germline CDR1 MNHNS, CDR2 SASEGT. There are 14 residues in the CDR3. V shed 3 bases and J 10 bases; nucleotides not matched to a gene: 9. CDR3 coding DNA: TGTGCCAGCAGTGAGCGGGACAGGGCTGCCGGAGCTTTCTTT. This translates into CASSERDRAAGAFF.

V is TRBV11-2 and J is TRBJ2-5; 12 bases map to TRBD2. Trimming took 4 bases from V and 2 from J; bases not matched to a gene: 5. This CDR3 comprises 16 residues. CDR1 and CDR2 from the germline V gene are SGHAT and FQNNGV. CDR3 nucleotides: TGTGCCAGCAGCTCTAGCGGACTAGCGGGACAAGAGACCCAGTACTTC. Translating gives CASSSSGLAGQETQYF.

V and J are TRBV12-1 and TRBJ2-2. TRBV12-1 is classified as a pseudogene. CDR3 length: 14 amino acids. The CDR3 bases are TGTGCCAGCAGCTTTGTGGGCGGCACCGGGGAGCTGTTTTTT. Translated: CASSFVGGTGELFF.

V gene TRBV11-1 combines with J gene TRBJ2-1; 9 nucleotides line up with TRBD2. Trimming took 0 bases from V and 4 from J; bases not matched to a gene: 7. CDR3 length equals 17 residues. Germline V gene lookup returns CDR1 SGHAT and CDR2 FQDESV (reference sequence). CDR3 sequence (DNA): TGTGCCAGCAGCTTAGCGCCGGGCCTAGCGGGATACAATGAGCAGTTCTTC. Protein sequence: CASSLAPGLAGYNEQFF.

The rearrangement links TRBV5-1 to TRBJ1-6, with 7 bases fitting TRBD1. The CDR3 contains 16 residues. Germline V lookup: CDR1 SGHRS, CDR2 YFSETQ. V lost 0 bases, J lost 6 bases, and 6 bases stayed unmatched. The CDR3 bases are TGCGCCAGCAGCTTGGATGCGGGACAGTTTAATTCACCCCTCCACTTT. The encoded protein is CASSLDAGQFNSPLHF.

V usage is TRBV11-3 and J usage is TRBJ1-1; D possibly corresponds to TRBD1 (5 bases). CDR1 SGHNT and CDR2 YENEEA come from the germline V gene. The CDR3 has 14 amino acids. Trimming took 1 base from V and 7 from J, leaving 13 bases between them. In DNA form, the CDR3 reads TGTGCCAGCAGCTTAGTATCGGGGGAGGGTGAAGCTTTCTTT. Translation gives CASSLVSGEGEAFF.

The chain joins TRBV6-7 to TRBJ2-5, with a tentative D call TRBD1 (6 bases). TRBV6-7 is annotated as an ORF whose role is uncertain. Trimming removed 2 bases at V and 6 bases at J, with 10 bases between. The CDR3 is 13 residues long. The CDR3 region is CASSYTRDKTQYF. The CDR3 bases are TGTGCCAGCAGTTACACCCGGGACAAGACCCAGTACTTC.

The gene calls are TRBV23-1 and TRBJ2-1, with 8 nucleotides matching TRBD1. TRBV23-1 is labeled an ORF, and its function is uncertain. With 3 bases clipped from V and 7 bases from J, the junction kept 17 bases outside the gene matches. This CDR3 is built from 18 residues. Here the CDR3 reads CASSHPRTSGGFLNEQFF. DNA for the CDR3: TGCGCCAGCAGTCACCCGAGGACGTCAGGGGGCTTTTTAAATGAGCAGTTCTTC.

The J gene is TRBJ2-1, the V gene TRBV18, with a tentative D call TRBD1 (5 bases). This CDR3 is built from 15 residues. The germline V gene has CDR1 KGHSH and CDR2 LQKENI. V was trimmed by 3 bases and J by 0 bases, leaving 9 bases between them. DNA of the CDR3: TGTGCCAGCTCACCGCCCGACAGCTCCTACAATGAGCAGTTCTTC. It translates to CASSPPDSSYNEQFF.

CDR3 loop: CAISVGTAAEKLFF. For the CDR3, the DNA is TGTGCCATCAGCGTCGGGACGGCGGCTGAAAAACTGTTTTTT. This rearrangement joins TRBV10-3 to TRBJ1-4, with D possibly matching TRBD1 (5 bases). This CDR3 is 14 amino acids long. The V end was cut by 6 bases, the J end by 7 bases, with 15 bases between. CDR1 ENHRY and CDR2 SYGVKD come from the germline V gene.

The chain combines TRBV6-5 with TRBJ1-1; 10 bases fit TRBD1. The CDR3 contains 15 residues. With 8 bases clipped from V and 2 bases from J, the junction kept 8 bases outside the gene matches. Germline V CDR1 and CDR2: MNHEY, SVGAGI. This chain's CDR3 is CASASRTGGNTEAFF. The CDR3 DNA sequence: TGTGCCAGCGCATCCCGGACAGGGGGTAACACTGAAGCTTTCTTT.

The V and J genes are TRBV6-5 and TRBJ1-6; D is possibly TRBD1 (6 bases). The V gene's germline CDR1 is MNHEY and CDR2 SVGAGI. The CDR3 is 15 amino acids. V lost 2 bases and J 9 bases, leaving 14 bases between the germline ends. The CDR3 DNA reads TGTGCCAGCAGTTACCTACAGGGATGGAGTTCACCCCTCCACTTT. It specifies CASSYLQGWSSPLHF.

The chain is built from TRBV28 and TRBJ1-4; D is ambiguous. In germline, CDR1 is MDHEN, CDR2 SYDVKM. V was trimmed by 4 bases and J by 3 bases, leaving 6 bases between them. The CDR3 length is 13 residues. The CDR3, as DNA: TGTGCCAGCAGTTCAGCTTCTAATGAAAAACTGTTTTTT. Translation: CASSSASNEKLFF.

This clone was counted once. The chain employs TRBV2 and TRBJ2-2; 9 bases are a match to TRBD1. The junction had 5 bases not matched to a gene; V was cut back by 6 bases and J by 0 bases. Germline CDR1 reads SNHLY; CDR2 reads FYNNEI. The CDR3 is made up of 16 amino acids. CDR3 in amino acids: CASRGQGTPNTGELFF. The DNA for the CDR3 is TGTGCCAGCAGAGGACAGGGGACCCCGAACACCGGGGAGCTGTTTTTT.

The chain couples TRBV19 to TRBJ1-2; tentatively, D is TRBD1 (5 bases). The germline CDR1 and CDR2 sequences are LNHDA and SQIVND (reference sequence). The CDR3 is 13 amino acids. The CDR3 DNA is TGTGTCTCAGGGCCAGGCCCTAACTATGGCTACACCTTC. Translated, it gives CVSGPGPNYGYTF.

The chain is built from TRBV5-6 and TRBJ1-2; 7 bases line up with TRBD1. Germline CDR1 reads SGHDT; CDR2 reads YYEEEE. Trimming at V came to 0 bases and at J to 6 bases, leaving 11 bases not matched to a gene. CDR3 length: 16 residues. CDR3 loop: CASSLEGRGSLDGYTF. The CDR3 DNA sequence: TGTGCCAGCAGCTTGGAAGGCAGGGGGTCCCTCGATGGCTACACCTTC.

This chain links TRBV2 with TRBJ1-1, with unresolved D. The CDR3 is 15 amino acids. V was pared by 2 bases and J by 5 bases, with 15 bases between. CDR1 SNHLY and CDR2 FYNNEI come from the germline V gene. DNA for the CDR3: TGTGCCAGCAGTGAAACAAGGGCCTCCAGGACTGAAGCTTTCTTT. Translated: CASSETRASRTEAFF.

The genes are TRBV19 and TRBJ2-5; TRBD2 agrees at 8 bases. J gave up 5 bases and V 5 bases, and 10 bases lay outside the gene matches. Germline CDR1 reads LNHDA; CDR2 reads SQIVND (reference sequence). CDR3 length: 15 amino acids. CDR3 sequence reads: CASSSLAGMGETQYF. In DNA form, the CDR3 reads TGTGCCAGTAGTTCGCTAGCGGGCATGGGGGAGACCCAGTACTTC.

The chain recombines TRBV2 with TRBJ2-7; 7 nucleotides match TRBD2. V trimming: 6 bases; J trimming: 1 base; junction bases outside the gene matches: 6. Germline-derived CDR1 and CDR2 are SNHLY and FYNNEI. The CDR3 sequence is 14 residues long. The CDR3 nucleotides are TGTGCCAGCAGGGGGACTAAATATTCCTACGAGCAGTACTTC. It codes for CASRGTKYSYEQYF.

The chain is built from TRBV6-4 and TRBJ2-1; 13 nucleotides agree with TRBD2. J lost 6 bases, V lost 0 bases, and 2 bases had no gene match. Germline CDR1 is MRHNA and CDR2 is SNTAGT. This CDR3 comprises 16 residues. The CDR3 sequence is CASSDSGLAGLNEQFF. The CDR3 DNA follows: TGTGCCAGCAGTGACTCGGGACTAGCGGGACTCAATGAGCAGTTCTTC.

J is TRBJ1-4 and V is TRBV6-5; D unresolved. Trimming removed 6 bases from V and 7 bases from J, with 12 bases in between. Germline CDR1 reads MNHEY; CDR2 reads SVGAGI. CDR3 size: 13 residues. CDR3: CASSPLAGEKLFF. CDR3 in DNA: TGTGCCAGCAGCCCGCTGGCTGGTGAAAAACTGTTTTTT.

This clone was counted a single time. V and J are TRBV30 and TRBJ1-2; weak D call: TRBD1 (5 bases). The CDR3 is 13 residues long. The germline V gene has CDR1 GTSNPN and CDR2 SVGIG (reference sequence). Trimming stripped 2 bases from V and 5 bases from J, with 12 bases between. The CDR3 nucleotides are TGTGCCTGGAGTAACGCCGGACATTATGGCTACACCTTC. Translation: CAWSNAGHYGYTF.